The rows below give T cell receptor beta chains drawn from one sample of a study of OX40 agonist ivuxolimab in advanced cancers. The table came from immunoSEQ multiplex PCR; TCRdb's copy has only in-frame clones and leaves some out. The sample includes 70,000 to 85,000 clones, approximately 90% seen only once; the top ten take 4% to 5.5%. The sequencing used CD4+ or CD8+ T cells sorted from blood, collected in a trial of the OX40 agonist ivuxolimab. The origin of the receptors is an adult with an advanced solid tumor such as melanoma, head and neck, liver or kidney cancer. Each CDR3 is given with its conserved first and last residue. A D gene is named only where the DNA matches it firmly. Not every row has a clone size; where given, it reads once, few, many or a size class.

CDR3: CASNKGGGNNEQFF
DNA: TGTGCCAGCAACAAAGGGGGGGGAAACAATGAGCAGTTCTTC
size: -
J: TRBJ2-1
V: TRBV27
D: -

CDR3: CASSVSALVEQYF
DNA: TGTGCCAGCAGTGTTTCCGCTCTGGTCGAGCAGTACTTC
size: -
J: TRBJ2-7
V: TRBV6-1
D: -

CDR3: CASSRRGINEQYF
DNA: TGTGCCAGCAGTCGCAGGGGGATCAACGAGCAGTACTTC
size: -
J: TRBJ2-7
V: TRBV7-2
D: TRBD1

CDR3: CASSVSGQSRYSNQPQHF
DNA: TGTGCCAGTAGTGTATCAGGACAGTCGAGATATAGCAATCAGCCCCAGCATTTT
size: -
J: TRBJ1-5
V: TRBV19
D: -

CDR3: CASSGTANQETQYF
DNA: TGTGCCAGCAGTGGGACAGCCAACCAAGAGACCCAGTACTTC
size: -
J: TRBJ2-5
V: TRBV6-1
D: -

CDR3: CASSDREGNYNEQFF
DNA: TGTGCCAGCAGTGATCGCGAGGGCAACTACAATGAGCAGTTCTTC
size: -
J: TRBJ2-1
V: TRBV6-1
D: -

CDR3: CASSQDEEKLFF
DNA: TGCGCCAGCAGCCAAGATGAAGAAAAACTGTTTTTT
size: -
J: TRBJ1-4
V: TRBV4-3
D: -

CDR3: CASRSLRYF
DNA: TGTGCCAGTCGAAGCCTTCGTTATTTT
size: few
J: TRBJ1-5
V: TRBV5-4
D: -

CDR3: CASSLAGRAQYF
DNA: TGCGCCAGCAGCCTGGCGGGGAGGGCGCAGTATTTT
size: -
J: TRBJ2-3
V: TRBV4-1
D: TRBD2

CDR3: CASSSRGRGQGGTDTQYF
DNA: TGTGCCAGCAGCTCAAGAGGCCGGGGACAGGGGGGCACAGATACGCAGTATTTT
size: -
J: TRBJ2-3
V: TRBV11-1
D: TRBD1

CDR3: CASSLRRTGGLRRDTQYF
DNA: TGTGCCAGCAGCCTCCGACGGACAGGGGGCCTCAGGAGGGATACGCAGTATTTT
size: -
J: TRBJ2-3
V: TRBV5-6
D: TRBD1

CDR3: CASSADRVNQPQHF
DNA: TGTGCCAGCAGTGCGGACAGGGTCAATCAGCCCCAGCATTTT
size: few
J: TRBJ1-5
V: TRBV6-1
D: TRBD1

CDR3: CASSAKEWTAGNTIYF
DNA: TGTGCCAGCAGCGCCAAGGAGTGGACGGCTGGAAACACCATATATTTT
size: -
J: TRBJ1-3
V: TRBV9
D: -

CDR3: CASSLFRETQYF
DNA: TGTGCCAGCAGCTTGTTTCGAGAGACCCAGTACTTC
size: -
J: TRBJ2-5
V: TRBV5-6
D: -

CDR3: CASSLTGVEQYF
DNA: TGTGCCAGCAGTTTAACGGGGGTTGAGCAGTACTTC
size: -
J: TRBJ2-7
V: TRBV27
D: -

CDR3: CASSLRVGQGDTEAFF
DNA: TGTGCCAGCAGCTTAAGGGTAGGACAGGGTGACACTGAAGCTTTCTTT
size: -
J: TRBJ1-1
V: TRBV7-8
D: TRBD1

CDR3: CASSLGQGSYGYTF
DNA: TGCGCCAGCAGCCTGGGACAGGGTAGCTATGGCTACACCTTC
size: once
J: TRBJ1-2
V: TRBV5-1
D: TRBD1

CDR3: CASRGDQPYNEQFF
DNA: TGTGCCAGCAGGGGGGACCAGCCGTACAATGAGCAGTTCTTC
size: -
J: TRBJ2-1
V: TRBV28
D: -

CDR3: CATSTPGGGSYNEQFF
DNA: TGTGCCACCAGCACCCCCGGGGGGGGGTCCTACAATGAGCAGTTCTTC
size: once
J: TRBJ2-1
V: TRBV15
D: TRBD2

CDR3: CASSQGQAYTGELFF
DNA: TGTGCCAGCTCGCAAGGCCAGGCGTACACCGGGGAGCTGTTTTTT
size: -
J: TRBJ2-2
V: TRBV18
D: -

CDR3: CASSLGQIEAYTF
DNA: TGTGCCAGCAGCTTAGGACAAATAGAGGCCTACACCTTC
size: -
J: TRBJ1-2
V: TRBV7-9
D: -

CDR3: CASSYGQNTEAFF
DNA: TGTGCCAGCAGCTATGGACAGAACACTGAAGCTTTCTTT
size: -
J: TRBJ1-1
V: TRBV11-2
D: -

CDR3: CASRDTGGQPQHF
DNA: TGTGCCAGCAGGGACACAGGGGGTCAGCCCCAGCATTTT
size: -
J: TRBJ1-5
V: TRBV2
D: TRBD1

CDR3: CASSLWTGYTEAFF
DNA: TGTGCCAGCAGCTTGTGGACAGGGTATACTGAAGCTTTCTTT
size: -
J: TRBJ1-1
V: TRBV5-6
D: TRBD1

CDR3: CASSQDGTANTGELFF
DNA: TGTGCCAGCAGCCAAGATGGGACTGCGAACACCGGGGAGCTGTTTTTT
size: -
J: TRBJ2-2
V: TRBV4-2
D: -